This section outlines one TCR beta chain sequence together with its context. This clonotype showed up just once. Its cognate antigen has yet to be identified. No base-level quality is on record; no much larger clone is a single base apart. The entry originates in a study of blood T cells in healthy people across ages (dated by TCRdb to about 2015). With regard to the full study: Template switching captured roughly one uniquely barcoded TCR beta cDNA molecule per two T cells in model experiments. Age-related changes in TCR beta repertoire diversity were measured in the study by deep sequencing normalized with unique cDNA molecular identifiers. Using the same blood draw, the study looked at two additional independent replicas of 1 million unique cDNA reads for two donors, one aged 18 to 30 and the other aged 80 or older. The donors were divided into four age groups: young (average about 15 years), middle-aged (around 37), aged (around 67) and long-lived (roughly 82).

CDR1 and CDR2 (SQVTM, ANQGSEA) derive from the germline V gene. Between the V and J ends, shortened by 1 base and 5 bases respectively, the junction contains 14 bases. The CDR3 contains 14 residues, cysteine and phenylalanine counted. Only the CDR3 portion is preserved as DNA: 42 bases, with reading frame beginning at the first base. The library relied on 5' RACE. Sequencing took place on an Illumina HiSeq 2500. A second PCR of about 7 to 12 cycles was run with a J-beta primer mix and a sample-barcoded 5' primer. A unique molecular identifier was introduced onto each TCR beta cDNA molecule by a template-switch 5' adaptor carrying 12 random nucleotides. Each sample yielded at least 3 million CDR3-containing paired-end reads. First-strand cDNA was synthesized from all RNA with the Mint cDNA synthesis kit, primed by a TRBC-specific oligonucleotide. Following uracil-DNA glycosylase treatment, a first 18-cycle PCR with universal primers M1SS and BC2_uni_R was performed on all cDNA. Concerning the study's data processing: Each sample was normalized by randomly selecting 1 million high-quality reads, each carrying a distinct molecular identifier. Reads sharing molecular identifiers were discarded rather than binned into consensus sequences. MiTCR, run with a Q25 quality threshold and the strictest error-elimination algorithm, handled CDR3 identification, clonotype clustering and error correction. A nonparametric unseen species model with Euler transformation was used to estimate lower-bound total TCR beta diversity. Using fastp at Q25 and MiXCR, TCRdb reprocessed the public reads and kept productive beta chains. CDR3 protein sequences are deduplicated, and each keeps its most common genes and DNA. TCRdb's processing, not the authors' own work, is the source of the V and J calls. The sample table holds about 1 million distinct CDR3 sequences, of which approximately 26% were seen once. The ten largest clones add up to around 0.75% of the sample.

The donors were around 39 Caucasian individuals from Russia, aged about 6 to 100 years, who were systemically healthy. Each donor gave roughly 11 milliliters of peripheral blood, drawn into EDTA-treated Vacutainer tubes. Ficoll-Paque density-gradient centrifugation was used to isolate PBMCs, with at least 6.5 million per sample. Trizol reagent was used to extract total RNA from PBMCs, with at least 5 micrograms per sample. Naive CD45RAhigh/CD27high T cell percentages were measured by flow cytometry on a PBMC aliquot from every donor. General conclusions and limits of the study: Observed TCR beta diversity per million T cells fell roughly linearly with age, and a significant reduction was already apparent by age roughly 40. There was a strong correlation between observed TCR beta diversity and the percentage of naive T cells measured by flow cytometry. Bulk unsorted PBMC profiling prevented conclusive comparison of naive and antigen-experienced compartments. Compared with the aged group, the long-lived group had more naive CD4+ T cells, fewer expanded clones and increased TCR diversity, a pattern suggesting age selection. Because the CMV infection status of the donors was unknown, age-related changes in expanded clonotypes may potentially have been confounded. Total diversity estimates from one million sequenced T cells were considered lower bounds and underestimates.

These data also featured in a second study, about T cells of mothers and their children. That second publication adds: The donors were nine systemically healthy Caucasian individuals, made up of three mothers and their six children. cDNA synthesis consumed the entire amount of extracted RNA, loaded at approximately 1.6 ug RNA in each 15 ul reaction. In the second PCR, sample barcodes and 2-4 random nucleotides were introduced via the M1S primer. Over 8 million TCR beta CDR3 reads were obtained for each mother, and millions of reads were obtained for each child. In both related and unrelated pairs, thymic selection shapes the output of TCR recombination in a similar way, with inherited differences having only a minor effect. Normalized repertoire overlap was always slightly but never significantly higher in related than unrelated mother-child pairs. Persistent microchimeric T cell clones were not detected, at a sensitivity of about 100 clones per million clonotypes. In the study, deep NGS was used to compare the TCR beta repertoires of mothers and children, and features distinguishing related mother-child pairs from unrelated individuals were sought. On average, the children were approximately 11 +/- 4 years old, while the mothers were about 40 +/- 4 years old. After adapters were ligated using NEBNext reagents, the libraries underwent 100+100 nt paired-end sequencing on an Illumina HiSeq 2000. Mother and child libraries were prepared a month apart and sequenced in separate runs to prevent cross-contamination. For each donor, between about 500,000 and 2,000,000 distinct TCR beta clonotypes were identified. Naive TCR beta clonotypes were estimated from low-frequency clonotypes matched to each donor's FACS-determined naive share, without sorting.

The chain is made from TRBV29-1 and TRBJ2-5; TRBD2 is possibly the D segment (6 matching bases). The source of this sequence is a girl aged 2 to 10 in good health. The sample taken for sequencing was blood. The nucleotide sequence reads TGCAGCGTTGAAGGGGAGGCTACGGGGGAGACCCAGTACTTC. It encodes CSVEGEATGETQYF.